The next 2 T cell receptor beta chains were all read from a single sample in a study of control samples from healthy donors and cancer patients. Assay: immunoSEQ multiplex PCR; the TCRdb copy retains only in-frame clones and omits some. The sample contains about 55,000 clones, around 95% of which appear only once. Material for sequencing was blood. All receptors derive from a woman younger than 30 in good health.

The J gene is TRBJ2-7, the V gene TRBV6-5, with D possibly TRBD1 on 5 matching bases. Germline V gives CDR1 MNHEY, CDR2 SVGAGI. The CDR3 length is 11 residues. Trimming removed 4 bases at V and 11 bases at J, with 12 bases between. The CDR3 is CASSSLDKEYF. The CDR3 bases are TGTGCCAGCAGTTCCTTGGACAAGGAGTACTTC.

V gene TRBV19 combines with J gene TRBJ1-2, with D possibly TRBD1 on 6 matching bases. The CDR3 loop spans 13 amino acids. Trimming cost V 4 bases and J 1 base, with 7 bases left between them. The germline CDR1 and CDR2 sequences are LNHDA and SQIVND (reference sequence). CDR3: CASSTGVNYGYTF. In DNA form, the CDR3 reads TGTGCCAGTAGTACAGGGGTTAACTATGGCTACACCTTC.